This T cell receptor (beta chain) originates from a study of control samples from healthy donors and cancer patients. Sequencing was performed with immunoSEQ multiplex PCR; in TCRdb, only in-frame clones are kept and a portion is missing. Here the sample spans just over 90,000 clones, more than 85% being singletons. Sequencing was done on a sample of blood. The receptor comes from a woman between 45 and 65 years old in good health.

CDR3 sequence: CASSLGPGSGNTIYF. The CDR3 DNA reads TGTGCCAGCAGCCTGGGACCGGGCTCTGGAAACACCATATATTTT. The chain joins TRBV7-2 to TRBJ1-3, with D tentatively TRBD1 (5 bases). Deletions cut 5 bases from V and 0 bases from J, with 11 bases between. Per the germline V gene, CDR1 is SGHTA and CDR2 is FQGNSA. This CDR3 contains 15 residues. Variable domain in full (rest from reference TRBV7-2 and TRBJ1-3): GAGVSQSPSNKVTEKGKDVELRCDPISGHTALYWYRQSLGQGLEFLIYFQGNSAPDKSGLPSDRFSAERTGGSVSTLTIQRTQQEDSAVYLCASSLGPGSGNTIYFGEGSWLTVV.